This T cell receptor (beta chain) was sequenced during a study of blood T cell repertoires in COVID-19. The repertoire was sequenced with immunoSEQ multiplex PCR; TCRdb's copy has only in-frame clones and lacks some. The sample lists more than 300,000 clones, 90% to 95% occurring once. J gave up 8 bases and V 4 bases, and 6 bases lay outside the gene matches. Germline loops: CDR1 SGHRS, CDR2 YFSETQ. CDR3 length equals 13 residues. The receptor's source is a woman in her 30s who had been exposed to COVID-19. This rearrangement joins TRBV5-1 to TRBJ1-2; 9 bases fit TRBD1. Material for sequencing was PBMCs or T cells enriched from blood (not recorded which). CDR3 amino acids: CASSNGQGYGYTF. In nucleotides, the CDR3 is TGCGCCAGCAGCAACGGACAGGGGTACGGCTACACCTTC.